What follows are 30 T cell receptor beta chains derived from one specimen sequenced in a study of T cells in women clearing cervical HPV infection. The data were produced by immunoSEQ multiplex PCR, yet TCRdb's version contains in-frame clones alone and is incomplete. The data show over 45,000 clones, and the top ten clones hold 1.5% to 2%. Sequencing was performed on blood buffy coat. All receptors derive from a woman between 18 and 70 years old with a cervical HPV16 infection that either progressed to CIN3+ or cleared (not recorded which).

Notes on this clone: The sequence runs out 3 residues before the end of the CDR3; the remainder is reconstructed from the germline J gene. The chain uses TRBV2 and TRBJ2-1; TRBD2 agrees at 10 bases. Germline V gene sequence: CDR1 SNHLY, CDR2 FYNNEI. V lost 5 bases and J lost 7; bases outside the gene matches: 17. The CDR3 has 18 residues. This CDR3 is CASSLDRTSGYFPNEQFF. CDR3 bases read: TGTGCCAGCAGTCTTGATAGGACTAGCGGCTACTTCCCGAATGAG.

With respect to this clone: With the read ending 3 residues before the CDR3 end, the germline J gene is used to fill in that end. This chain uses TRBV2 with TRBJ2-2; D is uncertain. The CDR3 spans 13 residues. The germline V gene has CDR1 SNHLY and CDR2 FYNNEI. V lost 7 bases and J lost 3, with 9 bases in between. CDR3 DNA, as far as it was read: TGTGCCAGCACCGGGTCAGACACCGGGGAG. Translated, it gives CASTGSDTGE. In full, the CDR3 is CASTGSDTGELFF.

Regarding this clone: The CDR3 end is not reached by the read, which stops 3 residues before it; the germline J gene fills it in. The chain couples TRBV2 to TRBJ1-1; maybe TRBD1 (6 bases). Germline CDR1 SNHLY, CDR2 FYNNEI. Trimming took 3 bases from V and 4 from J, leaving 9 bases between them. The CDR3 has 13 amino acids. CDR3 residues: CASSDLRGTEAFF. The sequenced CDR3 bases are TGTGCCAGCAGTGACCTCAGGGGCACTGAA. The full variable domain, with the rest looked up from reference TRBV2 and TRBJ1-1, is EPEVTQTPSHQVTQMGQEVILRCVPISNHLYFYWYRQILGQKVEFLVSFYNNEISEKSEIFDDQFSVERPDGSNFTLKIRSTKLEDSAMYFCASSDLRGTEAFFGQGTRLTVV.

Of note for this clone: The read comes to an end 3 residues before the CDR3 does, leaving the germline J gene to fill in the end. The chain links TRBV7-1 to TRBJ2-1; 13 bases fit TRBD2. TRBV7-1 is sorted into the ORF group, with uncertain function. Losses at the gene ends were 3 bases for V and 0 bases for J; bases not matched to a gene: 11. The CDR3 has 20 residues. CDR3: CASSSRTSGGIDSSYNEQFF. CDR3 DNA, as far as it was read: TGTGCCAGCAGCTCTAGGACTAGCGGGGGAATCGACAGCTCCTACAATGAG.

Turning to this clone: Read sequence stops 3 residues before the CDR3 end, and the germline J gene provides the missing end. The chain employs TRBV20-1 and TRBJ2-1, with TRBD2 matching 9 bases. Germline V gene lookup returns CDR1 DFQATT and CDR2 SNEGSKA (reference sequence). The V and J ends lost 3 bases and 4 bases, in that order; junction bases with no gene match: 7. This CDR3 region has 15 residues. CDR3 amino acids: CSARAGGRGYNEQFF. CDR3 DNA, as far as it was read: TGCAGTGCTAGGGCGGGGGGGCGCGGGTACAATGAG.

Comment on this clone: The read halts 3 residues ahead of the CDR3 end, with the missing end drawn from the germline J gene. The rearrangement uses TRBV9 and TRBJ2-1; 8 bases line up with TRBD1. J lost 8 bases, V lost 3 bases, and 4 bases had no gene match. Per the germline V gene, CDR1 is SGDLS and CDR2 is YYNGEE. The CDR3 contains 13 residues. The sequenced CDR3 bases are TGTGCCAGCAGCGATCTGGGACAGGATGAG. Its translation is CASSDLGQDE. The whole CDR3 sequence reads CASSDLGQDEQFF.

Concerning this clone itself: The read falls 3 residues short of the CDR3 end, and the missing part is taken from the germline J gene. This chain connects TRBV19 to TRBJ2-5, with 13 bases lining up with TRBD2. The germline V gene has CDR1 LNHDA and CDR2 SQIVND (reference sequence). Trimming at V came to 5 bases and at J to 3 bases, leaving 6 bases not matched to a gene. This CDR3 contains 16 residues. CDR3 bases read: TGTGCCAGTAGTTTGGCGGGACTAGCGGGAAAAGAGACC. Translated, it gives CASSLAGLAGKET. The whole CDR3 protein is CASSLAGLAGKETQYF.

To note about this clone: At one end, the junction sequence differs from germline, possibly due to a read error. This CDR3 is CASSQDWGGGRYGYTF. The covered CDR3 bases are TGCGCCAGCAGCCAAGATTGGGGTGGGGGCCGCTATGGC. The rearrangement uses TRBV4-2 and TRBJ1-2, with a weak D call TRBD1 (6 bases). From the germline J gene comes the end of the CDR3, since the read stops 3 residues before it. Germline V gene sequence: CDR1 LGHNA, CDR2 YNFKEQ. The CDR3 is 16 residues long.

To note about this clone: The read terminates 3 residues before the CDR3 end, so the remaining end is supplied by the germline J gene. The sample contains more than one DNA sequence encoding this CDR3. The chain has TRBV20-1 and TRBJ1-1; D uncertain. The germline V gene encodes CDR1 DFQATT and CDR2 SNEGSKA (reference sequence). V lost 6 bases and J 1 base, leaving 6 bases between the germline ends. The CDR3 length is 11 residues. The CDR3 bases that were read are TGCAGTGCCCGGGGGAACACTGAA. Its translation is CSARGNTE. From start to end, the CDR3 is CSARGNTEAFF.

To note about this clone: A read error may produce the germline difference seen at one junction end. With the read ending 3 residues before the CDR3 end, the germline J gene is used to fill in that end. The rearrangement joins TRBV10-3 to TRBJ2-7, with a weak D call TRBD1 (5 bases). The CDR3 runs 13 residues. Germline CDR1 is ENHRY and CDR2 is SYGVKD. The CDR3 here is CAVREGVTYEQYF. CDR3 DNA, as far as it was read: TGTGCCGTCAGGGAAGGGGTGACCTACGAG.

On this clone itself: The CDR3 end falls 3 residues outside the read, so it is completed with the germline J gene. This chain joins TRBV5-1 and TRBJ2-5, with TRBD2 identical over 14 bases. The CDR3 covers 15 residues. Germline V gene lookup returns CDR1 SGHRS and CDR2 YFSETQ. After removal of 8 bases from V and 1 base from J, the junction contained 4 bases not matched to a gene. The CDR3 bases that were read are TGCGCCAGTTGGGGACTAGCGGGGGCCCAAGAGACC. Translation gives CASWGLAGAQET. The whole CDR3 is CASWGLAGAQETQYF.

CDR3 bases read: TGTGCCAGCAGTCCTAGGACAGGATTGGTTGGC. Translating it yields CASSPRTGLVG. The full CDR3 protein reads CASSPRTGLVGYTF. This chain links TRBV11-2 with TRBJ1-2; 7 bases are shared with TRBD1. The sequenced fragment ends 3 residues before the CDR3 boundary, so the rest is inferred from the germline J gene. The CDR3 extends over 14 amino acids. The germline V gene has CDR1 SGHAT and CDR2 FQNNGV. V lost 6 bases to trimming and J lost 7 bases; unmatched junction nucleotides: 11.

On this clone: The read terminates 3 residues before the CDR3 end, so the remaining end is supplied by the germline J gene. The chain links TRBV7-9 to TRBJ1-1; no firm D call. With 7 bases removed from V and 2 bases from J, the gap between germline ends came to 11 bases. Germline CDR1 SEHNR, CDR2 FQNEAQ (reference sequence). CDR3 length: 13 amino acids. CDR3: CASTEWANTEAFF. CDR3 DNA, as far as it was read: TGTGCCAGCACCGAATGGGCAAACACTGAA.

Turning to this clone: With the read ending 3 residues before the CDR3 end, the germline J gene is used to fill in that end. The chain has TRBV20-1 and TRBJ2-7; 11 positions agree with TRBD2. The CDR3 extends over 15 amino acids. Germline-derived CDR1 and CDR2 are DFQATT and SNEGSKA (reference sequence). Losses at the gene ends were 4 bases for V and 2 bases for J; bases not matched to a gene: 7. The part of the CDR3 DNA that was read is TGCAGTGCTACTACCACTAGCGGGGGCCCCTACGAG. Protein: CSATTTSGGPYE. Given in full, the CDR3 is CSATTTSGGPYEQYF.

Worth noting for this clone: Read data end 3 residues before the CDR3 end; the end is taken from the germline J gene. V is TRBV5-1 and J is TRBJ2-3, with D possibly TRBD2 on 6 matching bases. From germline, CDR1 is SGHRS and CDR2 YFSETQ. This CDR3 has 15 residues. V lost 0 bases, J lost 2 bases, and 10 bases lay in between. CDR3 residues: CASSLVRDFTDTQYF. CDR3 DNA (partial): TGCGCCAGCAGCTTGGTTAGGGACTTCACAGATACG.

As regards this clone: The missing CDR3 end, 3 residues past where the read stops, is filled in from the germline J gene. The chain couples TRBV10-3 to TRBJ2-7; 7 positions agree with TRBD1. The CDR3 consists of 15 residues. CDR1 and CDR2 from the germline V gene are ENHRY and SYGVKD. With V trimmed by 5 bases and J by 5 bases, 12 bases remained unmatched. This CDR3 is CAISLRDSLQDEQYF. CDR3 bases read: TGTGCCATCAGTCTAAGGGACAGCCTGCAGGACGAG.

About this clone itself: Read data end 3 residues before the CDR3 end; the end is taken from the germline J gene. The chain uses TRBV12-3 or TRBV12-4 and TRBJ1-1; D is possibly TRBD1 (5 bases). This CDR3 spans 14 amino acids. The V end lost 6 bases, the J end lost 7 bases, and 18 bases lay between the germline ends. The CDR3 loop reads CASSPGWPTGEAFF. The CDR3 bases that were read are TGTGCCAGCAGCCCGGGTTGGCCCACAGGTGAA.

About this clone itself: Read coverage stops 3 residues before the CDR3 terminus; the germline J gene supplies the remainder. The chain joins TRBV7-9 to TRBJ1-4; TRBD1 matches at 7 bases. CDR1 is SEHNR, CDR2 FQNEAQ, per germline (reference sequence). J was trimmed by 10 bases and V by 1 base; bases with no gene match: 3. CDR3 length: 13 amino acids. The sequenced CDR3 bases are TGTGCCAGCAGCTTAGTGCAGGGGGGAAAA. Translated, it gives CASSLVQGGK. The full CDR3 is CASSLVQGGKLFF.

With regard to this clone: Read sequence stops 3 residues before the CDR3 end, and the germline J gene provides the missing end. The V and J genes are TRBV11-2 and TRBJ2-7; no clear D gene. The length of the CDR3 is 15 residues. Germline V gene sequence: CDR1 SGHAT, CDR2 FQNNGV. V gave up 4 bases and J gave up 0 bases, with 13 bases separating them. CDR3 DNA (partial): TGTGCCAGCAGCTCCCCGACACAGAGCTCCTACGAG. Amino acids: CASSSPTQSSYE. The CDR3, in full, reads CASSSPTQSSYEQYF.

Details on this clone: The read ends 3 residues shy of where the CDR3 ends; the end is completed using the germline J gene. The chain employs TRBV9 and TRBJ2-1; 11 positions match TRBD2. Germline V gene lookup returns CDR1 SGDLS and CDR2 YYNGEE. The CDR3 covers 15 residues. J gave up 4 bases and V 3 bases, and 3 bases lay outside the gene matches. The sequenced part of the CDR3 DNA is TGTGCCAGCAGCGGACGGACTAGCGGGTACAATGAG. Translation: CASSGRTSGYNE. The CDR3 in its entirety is CASSGRTSGYNEQFF.

Turning to this clone: The observed sequence ends 3 residues before the CDR3 terminus, with the missing tail filled in from the germline J gene. The chain combines TRBV6-2 or TRBV6-3 with TRBJ1-5, with D hard to call. Germline V gene data show CDR1 as MNHEY and CDR2 as SVGEGT. Trimming pared 6 bases from V and 5 bases from J, leaving 8 bases between. The CDR3 is 12 amino acids. CDR3 residues: CASSLVDQPQHF. The sequenced part of the CDR3 DNA is TGTGCCAGCAGCCTAGTTGATCAGCCC.

Notes on this clone: The read ends 3 residues early relative to the CDR3; the germline J gene fills the gap. The chain carries TRBV30 and TRBJ2-3, with 7 positions matching TRBD2. The CDR3 contains 16 residues. Germline loops: CDR1 GTSNPN, CDR2 SVGIG (reference sequence). With V trimmed by 5 bases and J by 2 bases, 13 bases remained unmatched. The CDR3 DNA, read in part, is TGTGCCTGGTCCATCTCACTAGCGAGGAACACAGATACG. This gives the protein CAWSISLARNTDT. The whole CDR3 protein reads CAWSISLARNTDTQYF.

About this clone itself: The read stops 3 residues short of the end of the CDR3; the missing end is completed from the germline J gene. The rearrangement uses TRBV28 and TRBJ1-2, with D possibly TRBD1 on 6 matching bases. The CDR3 consists of 13 residues. In germline, CDR1 is MDHEN, CDR2 SYDVKM. V was shortened by 6 bases and J by 4 bases, with 12 bases between the two germline ends. CDR3 DNA, as far as it was read: TGTGCCAGCAGCTACAACAGGGCCTATGGC. This codes for CASSYNRAYG. The entire CDR3 is CASSYNRAYGYTF.

Points on this clone: The read ends 3 residues early relative to the CDR3; the germline J gene fills the gap. The rearrangement joins TRBV30 to TRBJ2-3; 11 nucleotides agree with TRBD2. Trimming removed 6 bases from V and 0 bases from J; junction bases left unmatched: 8. Germline CDR1 and CDR2: GTSNPN and SVGIG (reference sequence). The CDR3 is 16 amino acids. This chain's CDR3 is CACTPRLAGSTDTQYF. The CDR3 DNA, read in part, is TGTGCCTGCACCCCAAGACTAGCGGGGAGCACAGATACG.

On this clone itself: The read gets to within 3 residues of the CDR3 end, and the germline J gene fills in the rest. This chain uses TRBV10-1 with TRBJ2-3, with a tentative D call TRBD2 (5 bases). Germline values: CDR1 WNHNN, CDR2 SYGVQD (reference sequence). The CDR3 covers 13 residues. With 2 bases removed from V and 2 bases from J, the gap between germline ends came to 5 bases. The CDR3: CASSEGLTDTQYF. CDR3 DNA (partial): TGCGCCAGCAGTGAGGGACTCACAGATACG.

As for this clone: The observed sequence ends 3 residues before the CDR3 terminus, with the missing tail filled in from the germline J gene. This rearrangement joins TRBV5-3 to TRBJ1-2; 8 positions agree with TRBD1. TRBV5-3 is classed as an ORF, of uncertain function. Unmatched junction bases numbered 18, after V lost 4 bases and J lost 7 bases. The CDR3 length is 17 residues. The CDR3 spells CARSIKGTGNLLRGYTF. CDR3 bases read: TGTGCCAGAAGCATCAAGGGGACAGGCAATCTACTCCGTGGC.

The CDR3 DNA, read in part, is TGTGCCAGCAGCCCCCTGGCTAGCGGGCGGAGGGACGCTGAG. Protein: CASSPLASGRRDAE. The entire CDR3 is CASSPLASGRRDAEQFF. J is TRBJ2-1 and V is TRBV4-2; 8 positions agree with TRBD2. The CDR3 end lies 3 residues beyond the end of the read and is filled in from the germline J gene. The CDR3 extends over 17 amino acids. Germline V gene lookup returns CDR1 LGHNA and CDR2 YNFKEQ. Trimming at V came to 4 bases and at J to 9 bases, leaving 17 bases not matched to a gene.

About this clone itself: Germline and junction disagree at one end, which may indicate a read error. The sequenced fragment ends 3 residues before the CDR3 boundary, so the rest is inferred from the germline J gene. The V gene is TRBV4-2, the J gene TRBJ2-3, with 8 bases identical to TRBD2. There are 18 residues in the CDR3. Germline values: CDR1 LGHNA, CDR2 YNFKEQ. The CDR3 DNA, read in part, is TGCGCCAGCAGCCCCCATCCTGGAAGGACTAGCCGCACAGATACG. The encoded protein is CASSPHPGRTSRTDT. The CDR3 reads in full as CASSPHPGRTSRTDTQYF.

Regarding this clone: The sequence runs out 3 residues before the end of the CDR3; the remainder is reconstructed from the germline J gene. The chain links TRBV5-1 to TRBJ2-3; D perhaps matches TRBD1 (6 bases). CDR3 size: 16 residues. CDR1 SGHRS and CDR2 YFSETQ come from the germline V gene. Trimming took 7 bases from V and 2 from J, leaving 20 bases between them. The CDR3 is CASGLVGTQFTDTQYF. CDR3 bases read: TGCGCCAGCGGCCTCGTCGGGACACAATTCACAGATACG.

Points on this clone: The read falls 3 residues short of the CDR3 end, and the missing part is taken from the germline J gene. The J gene is TRBJ1-1, the V gene TRBV10-1; 9 nucleotides match TRBD1. The germline CDR1 and CDR2 sequences are WNHNN and SYGVQD (reference sequence). The CDR3 is 12 amino acids. The sequenced CDR3 bases are TGCGCCAGCAGTGACGGGACAGGGAGT. Encoded protein: CASSDGTGS. The entire CDR3 is CASSDGTGSAFF.